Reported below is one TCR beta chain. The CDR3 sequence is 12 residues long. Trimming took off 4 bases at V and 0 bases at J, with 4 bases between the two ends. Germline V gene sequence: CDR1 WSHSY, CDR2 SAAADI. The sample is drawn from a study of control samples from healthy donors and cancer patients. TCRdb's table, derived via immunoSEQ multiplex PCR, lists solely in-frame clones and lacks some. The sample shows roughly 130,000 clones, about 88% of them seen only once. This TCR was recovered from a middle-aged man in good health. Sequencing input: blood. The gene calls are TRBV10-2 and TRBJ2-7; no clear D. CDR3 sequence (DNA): TGCGCCAGCAGTGGATACTCCTACGAGCAGTACTTC. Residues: CASSGYSYEQYF.